Below are 30 T cell receptor beta chains sequenced from a single sample in a study of OX40 agonist ivuxolimab in advanced cancers. Sequencing was performed with immunoSEQ multiplex PCR; in TCRdb, only in-frame clones are kept and a portion is missing. The sample consists of roughly 29,000 clones, less than 95% of them appearing once. Sequencing was performed on CD4+ or CD8+ T cells sorted from blood, taken in a trial of the OX40 agonist ivuxolimab. These receptors were taken from an adult with an advanced solid tumor such as melanoma, head and neck, liver or kidney cancer.

The genes are TRBV6-6 and TRBJ2-5, with 7 positions matching TRBD2. Germline CDR1 MNHNY, CDR2 SVGAGI (reference sequence). V trimming: 2 bases; J trimming: 0 bases; junction bases outside the gene matches: 3. This CDR3 spans 15 amino acids. The CDR3 bases are TGTGCCAGCAGTTACGAGCGGGGTTACCAAGAGACCCAGTACTTC. Protein product: CASSYERGYQETQYF.

V and J are TRBV11-3 and TRBJ1-1, with 11 bases aligning to TRBD1. The CDR3 spans 15 residues. Germline CDR1 reads SGHNT; CDR2 reads YENEEA. V was clipped by 3 bases and J by 3 bases; unmatched bases: 3. The CDR3 spells CASSLGDRGDTEAFF. The CDR3 DNA is TGTGCCAGCAGCTTGGGGGACAGGGGGGACACTGAAGCTTTCTTT.

The chain is built from TRBV5-1 and TRBJ1-2; 7 bases map to TRBD1. This CDR3 contains 12 residues. V dropped 2 bases and J dropped 8; count of bases not matched to a gene: 3. CDR1 is SGHRS and CDR2 is YFSETQ in the germline V gene. DNA of the CDR3: TGCGCCAGCAGCTTAGACAGGGCCGGCTACACCTTC. Its protein is CASSLDRAGYTF.

The rearrangement joins TRBV7-9 to TRBJ1-1; TRBD1 might be the D (5 bases). Germline V lookup: CDR1 SEHNR, CDR2 FQNEAQ (reference sequence). Trimming removed 5 bases at V and 8 bases at J, with 15 bases between. There are 13 residues in the CDR3. CDR3 in amino acids: CASSRGTVEEAFF. CDR3 nucleotide sequence: TGTGCCAGCAGCCGGGGGACCGTCGAAGAAGCTTTCTTT.

Concerning this clone itself: With only one base between it and a far larger clone, this is likely a read error. This same CDR3 is encoded by further DNA sequences in the sample. The chain uses TRBV7-7 and TRBJ2-1; D is ambiguous. The CDR3 length is 13 residues. V gave up 5 bases and J gave up 7 bases, with 12 bases separating them. From germline, CDR1 is SSHAT and CDR2 FNYEAQ (reference sequence). In DNA form, the CDR3 reads TGTGCCAGCAGCCAAGATTTTCATAATGAGCAGTTCTTC. This translates into CASSQDFHNEQFF.

The rearrangement joins TRBV27 to TRBJ2-7; TRBD2 aligns across 10 bases. Germline V gene lookup returns CDR1 MNHEY and CDR2 SMNVEV (reference sequence). The V gene end was trimmed by 2 bases and the J gene end by 5 bases; junction bases not matched to a gene: 6. The length of the CDR3 is 15 residues. The chain's CDR3 is CASSLVTSGTHEQYF. The CDR3 nucleotides read TGTGCCAGCAGTTTAGTCACTAGCGGGACCCACGAGCAGTACTTC.

CDR3 sequence reads: CASSTGGGYTF. DNA for the CDR3: TGTGCCAGCAGCACAGGTGGCGGCTACACCTTC. The J gene is TRBJ1-2, the V gene TRBV13, with TRBD1 as a possible D gene (5 bases). CDR1 is PRHDT, CDR2 FYEKMQ, per germline (reference sequence). The germline V and J ends were trimmed by 5 bases and 8 bases, with 9 bases remaining between them. The CDR3 is 11 amino acids.

The sample holds one count of this clone. The CDR3 loop is CASSDRDEYEQYF. The CDR3, as DNA: TGTGCCAGTAGTGACCGGGACGAGTACGAGCAGTACTTC. The chain recombines TRBV19 with TRBJ2-7; D tentatively fits TRBD1 or TRBD2 (5 bases each). The CDR3 contains 13 residues. The V end lost 5 bases, the J end lost 4 bases, and 12 bases lay between the germline ends. Germline CDR1 and CDR2: LNHDA and SQIVND (reference sequence). The entire variable domain, with the rest obtained from reference TRBV19 and TRBJ2-7, is as follows: DGGITQSPKYLFRKEGQNVTLSCEQNLNHDAMYWYRQDPGQGLRLIYYSQIVNDFQKGDIAEGYSVSREKKESFPLTVTSAQKNPTAFYLCASSDRDEYEQYFGPGTRLTVT.

This clone showed up just once. The rearrangement uses TRBV4-3 and TRBJ2-7; possible D gene TRBD1, 5 bases. Germline V gene data show CDR1 as LGHNA and CDR2 as YSLEER. V lost 1 base, J lost 1 base, and 8 bases lay in between. The CDR3 totals 14 residues. CDR3 protein: CASSQAGQSYEQYF. The CDR3 DNA reads as TGCGCCAGCAGCCAAGCAGGGCAATCCTACGAGCAGTACTTC.

This chain connects TRBV15 to TRBJ1-3; D unclear. Germline V gives CDR1 LNHNV, CDR2 YYDKDF (reference sequence). The CDR3 has 16 amino acids. V lost 0 bases and J 2 bases, leaving 11 bases between the germline ends. CDR3 residues: CATSRDPTSTGNTIYF. CDR3 bases: TGTGCCACCAGCAGAGATCCCACTTCAACTGGAAACACCATATATTTT.

The chain carries TRBV7-9 and TRBJ2-2; no definite D call. In germline, CDR1 is SEHNR, CDR2 FQNEAQ (reference sequence). Trimming took 1 base from V and 0 from J, leaving 6 bases between them. The length of the CDR3 is 15 residues. The CDR3 here is CASSLERANTGELFF. The CDR3 nucleotides read TGTGCCAGCAGCTTAGAACGAGCGAACACCGGGGAGCTGTTTTTT. The complete variable domain, with remaining parts taken from reference TRBV7-9 and TRBJ2-2, reads DTGVSQNPRHKITKRGQNVTFRCDPISEHNRLYWYRQTLGQGPEFLTYFQNEAQLEKSRLLSDRFSAERPKGSFSTLEIQRTEQGDSAMYLCASSLERANTGELFFGEGSRLTVL.

The chain carries TRBV7-9 and TRBJ2-1; D might be TRBD2 (6 bases). Germline V lookup: CDR1 SEHNR, CDR2 FQNEAQ (reference sequence). V lost 5 bases to trimming and J lost 8 bases, with 16 bases between them. The CDR3 has 14 amino acids. The CDR3 region has the DNA TGTGCCAGCAGCCGCGGTGGAGGGATCCATGAGCAGTTCTTC. As protein: CASSRGGGIHEQFF.

The genes are TRBV6-5 and TRBJ2-7; TRBD2 agrees at 8 bases. The germline CDR1 and CDR2 sequences are MNHEY and SVGAGI. The CDR3 extends over 13 amino acids. The J segment lost 3 bases and the V segment lost 8 bases, leaving 6 bases of the junction unmatched. In DNA form, the CDR3 reads TGTGCCAGCGGTTTAGCGGGGAGCTACGAGCAGTACTTC. Translated: CASGLAGSYEQYF.

V gene TRBV7-9 combines with J gene TRBJ2-7, with 7 bases matching TRBD2. The CDR3 runs 16 residues. The germline CDR1 and CDR2 sequences are SEHNR and FQNEAQ (reference sequence). Losses at the gene ends were 4 bases for V and 4 bases for J; bases not matched to a gene: 13. This chain's CDR3 is CASSSISGPNFYEQYF. DNA of the CDR3: TGTGCCAGCAGCTCTATTAGCGGGCCCAATTTTTACGAGCAGTACTTC.

V and J are TRBV21-1 and TRBJ1-3; the table's D call, TRBD1, has no DNA check behind it. TRBV21-1 has pseudogene status. The CDR3 is 18 residues long. The CDR3 protein is CASSKEGPVSNSRNTIYF. In DNA, the CDR3 is TGTGCCAGCAGCAAAGAGGGGCCCGTCAGCAACTCTCGAAACACCATATATTTT.

The J gene is TRBJ2-5, the V gene TRBV29-1; D gene unclear. Trimming removed 7 bases from V and 7 bases from J, with 16 bases in between. The CDR3 sequence is 12 residues long. The germline V gene has CDR1 SQVTM and CDR2 ANQGSEA. The CDR3 DNA is TGCAGCGCCCCCCTCCTACCTGGGACCCAGTACTTC. Its protein is CSAPLLPGTQYF.

The V call is TRBV7-6, the J call TRBJ2-2, with D perhaps TRBD2 (6 bases). The CDR3 sequence is 17 residues long. V dropped 5 bases and J dropped 0 bases, with 16 bases sitting between them. Germline V CDR1 and CDR2: SGHVS, FNYEAQ. CDR3 in DNA: TGTGCCAGCAGCGTCAGCCACGCGGGATCGAACACCGGGGAGCTGTTTTTT. It codes for CASSVSHAGSNTGELFF.

The chain uses TRBV6-5 and TRBJ1-5, with D tentatively TRBD1 (5 bases). With 4 bases removed from V and 4 bases from J, the gap between germline ends came to 8 bases. Germline V gives CDR1 MNHEY, CDR2 SVGAGI. The CDR3 has 13 amino acids. The CDR3 nucleotides read TGTGCCAGCAGTTCAGGGTTAAATCAGCCCCAGCATTTT. Its protein product is CASSSGLNQPQHF.

The chain combines TRBV11-2 with TRBJ2-3, with a weak D call TRBD2 (5 bases). The germline V and J ends were trimmed by 3 bases and 6 bases, with 16 bases remaining between them. CDR1 is SGHAT and CDR2 is FQNNGV in the germline V gene. The CDR3 is 15 amino acids. The CDR3 DNA reads TGTGCCAGCAGCTTCAACCCGACCGGCGGGGATACGCAGTATTTT. This gives the protein CASSFNPTGGDTQYF.

The rearrangement uses TRBV6-5 and TRBJ1-2; D not certain. The CDR3 is 15 amino acids. V was pared by 0 bases and J by 4 bases, with 12 bases between. Germline loops: CDR1 MNHEY, CDR2 SVGAGI. Here the CDR3 reads CASSYSIRPRYGYTF. The CDR3 DNA reads TGTGCCAGCAGTTACTCGATCAGACCGCGCTATGGCTACACCTTC.

The chain has TRBV29-1 and TRBJ2-7; 8 bases line up with TRBD1. V trimming: 6 bases; J trimming: 7 bases; junction bases outside the gene matches: 8. The CDR3 consists of 12 residues. The germline gives CDR1 SQVTM, CDR2 ANQGSEA. The CDR3 DNA reads TGCAGCGTCCTTACAGGGGGATGGGAGCAGTACTTC. Its translation: CSVLTGGWEQYF.

This sequence joins TRBV27 and TRBJ2-3; 8 bases fit TRBD2. Germline-derived CDR1 and CDR2 are MNHEY and SMNVEV (reference sequence). The CDR3 runs 17 residues. J gave up 2 bases and V 2 bases, and 9 bases lay outside the gene matches. The DNA of the CDR3 is TGTGCCAGCAGTTTAACCACCGGGACTAGGGCCACAGATACGCAGTATTTT. Translation gives CASSLTTGTRATDTQYF.

The V call is TRBV10-2, the J call TRBJ2-7; the match to TRBD1 covers 7 bases. V shed 8 bases and J 2 bases; nucleotides not matched to a gene: 9. The CDR3 runs to 14 residues. Germline V gives CDR1 WSHSY, CDR2 SAAADI. For the CDR3, the DNA is TGCGCCAGCCGGGATACCGACAGGGCCTACGAGCAGTACTTC. Its protein is CASRDTDRAYEQYF.

V usage is TRBV29-1 and J usage is TRBJ2-3; 11 bases agree with TRBD2. Per germline, CDR1 SQVTM and CDR2 ANQGSEA. The CDR3 runs 17 residues. Losses at the gene ends were 1 base for V and 5 bases for J; bases not matched to a gene: 11. The CDR3 sequence: CSVEVALAGAIRDTQYF. The CDR3 DNA is TGCAGCGTTGAAGTCGCACTAGCGGGAGCGATTCGAGATACGCAGTATTTT.

V is TRBV19 and J is TRBJ1-4; no definite D call. CDR1 and CDR2 from the germline V gene are LNHDA and SQIVND (reference sequence). The length of the CDR3 is 15 residues. Trimming removed 4 bases at V and 7 bases at J, with 16 bases between. CDR3 sequence reads: CASSTPWRAVEKLFF. In DNA, the CDR3 is TGTGCCAGTAGTACCCCGTGGAGGGCAGTTGAAAAACTGTTTTTT.

The genes are TRBV11-2 and TRBJ2-3, with TRBD2 identical over 11 bases. The ends lost 5 bases at V and 2 bases at J; junction bases unmatched: 6. The CDR3 covers 16 residues. The germline V gene encodes CDR1 SGHAT and CDR2 FQNNGV. CDR3 bases: TGTGCCAGCAGCACTGGGACTAGCGGTACCACAGATACGCAGTATTTT. This codes for CASSTGTSGTTDTQYF.

The chain recombines TRBV10-2 with TRBJ2-2, with 7 bases that match TRBD1. The germline gives CDR1 WSHSY, CDR2 SAAADI. CDR3 size: 15 residues. V trimming: 0 bases; J trimming: 6 bases; junction bases outside the gene matches: 4. The CDR3 nucleotides are TGCGCCAGCAGTGAGTCCCAGGGGGTTTCCGGGGAGCTGTTTTTT. Its protein is CASSESQGVSGELFF.

V and J are TRBV7-2 and TRBJ2-1; 10 nucleotides agree with TRBD2. The CDR3 contains 14 residues. CDR1 is SGHTA and CDR2 is FQGNSA in the germline V gene. Trimming removed 5 bases from V and 6 bases from J; junction bases left unmatched: 4. The CDR3 DNA sequence: TGTGCCAGCAGCCGGACTAGCGGCTTCAATGAGCAGTTCTTC. Protein: CASSRTSGFNEQFF.

This clone was picked up a small number of times. The J gene is TRBJ2-1, the V gene TRBV10-2; D not resolved. Germline CDR1 WSHSY, CDR2 SAAADI. Trimming took 6 bases from V and 9 from J, leaving 9 bases between them. CDR3 length: 11 amino acids. The CDR3 is CASRYTGEQFF. CDR3 nucleotide sequence: TGCGCCAGCAGATACACGGGTGAGCAGTTCTTC.

V usage is TRBV9 and J usage is TRBJ2-2, with D hard to call. CDR1 SGDLS and CDR2 YYNGEE come from the germline V gene. CDR3 length: 12 amino acids. Trimming pared 2 bases from V and 3 bases from J, leaving 2 bases between. The CDR3: CASSVYTGELFF. The CDR3 nucleotides read TGTGCCAGCAGCGTCTACACCGGGGAGCTGTTTTTT. The variable domain in full, with the rest retrieved from reference TRBV9 and TRBJ2-2, is DSGVTQTPKHLITATGQRVTLRCSPRSGDLSVYWYQQSLDQGLQFLIQYYNGEERAKGNILERFSAQQFPDLHSELNLSSLELGDSALYFCASSVYTGELFFGEGSRLTVL.